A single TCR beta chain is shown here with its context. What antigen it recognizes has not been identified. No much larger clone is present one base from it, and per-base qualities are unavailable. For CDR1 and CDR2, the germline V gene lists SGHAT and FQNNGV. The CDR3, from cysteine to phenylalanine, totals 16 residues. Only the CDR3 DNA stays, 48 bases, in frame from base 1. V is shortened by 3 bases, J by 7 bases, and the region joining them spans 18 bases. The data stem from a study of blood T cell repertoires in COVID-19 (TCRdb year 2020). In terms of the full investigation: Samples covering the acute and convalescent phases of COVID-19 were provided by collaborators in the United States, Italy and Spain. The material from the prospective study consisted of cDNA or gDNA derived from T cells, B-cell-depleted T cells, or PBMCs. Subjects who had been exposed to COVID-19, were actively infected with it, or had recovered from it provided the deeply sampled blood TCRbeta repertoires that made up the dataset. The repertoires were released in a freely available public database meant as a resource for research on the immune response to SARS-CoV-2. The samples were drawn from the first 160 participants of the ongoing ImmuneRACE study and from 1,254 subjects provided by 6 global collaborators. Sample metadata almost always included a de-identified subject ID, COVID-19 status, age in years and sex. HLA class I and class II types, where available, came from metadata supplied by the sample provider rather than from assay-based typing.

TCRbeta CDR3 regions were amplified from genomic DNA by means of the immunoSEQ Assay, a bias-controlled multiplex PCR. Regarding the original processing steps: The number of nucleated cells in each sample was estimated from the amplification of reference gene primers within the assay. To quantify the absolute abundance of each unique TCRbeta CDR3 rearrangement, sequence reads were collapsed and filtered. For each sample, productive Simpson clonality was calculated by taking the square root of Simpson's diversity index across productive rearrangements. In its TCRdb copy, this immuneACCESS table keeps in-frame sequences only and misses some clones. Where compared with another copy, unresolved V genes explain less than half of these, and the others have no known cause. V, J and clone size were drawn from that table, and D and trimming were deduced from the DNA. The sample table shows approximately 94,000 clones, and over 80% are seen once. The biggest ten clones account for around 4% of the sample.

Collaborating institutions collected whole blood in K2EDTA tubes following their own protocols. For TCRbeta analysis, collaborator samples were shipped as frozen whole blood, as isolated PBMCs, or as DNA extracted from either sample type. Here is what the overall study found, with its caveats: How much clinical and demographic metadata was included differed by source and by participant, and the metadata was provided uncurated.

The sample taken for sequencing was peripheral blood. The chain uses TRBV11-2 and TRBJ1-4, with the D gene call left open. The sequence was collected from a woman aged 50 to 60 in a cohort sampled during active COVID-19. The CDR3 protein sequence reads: CASSFKSRRLSEKLFF. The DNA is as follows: TGTGCCAGCAGCTTTAAGTCCCGCCGGTTGAGTGAAAAACTGTTTTTT.